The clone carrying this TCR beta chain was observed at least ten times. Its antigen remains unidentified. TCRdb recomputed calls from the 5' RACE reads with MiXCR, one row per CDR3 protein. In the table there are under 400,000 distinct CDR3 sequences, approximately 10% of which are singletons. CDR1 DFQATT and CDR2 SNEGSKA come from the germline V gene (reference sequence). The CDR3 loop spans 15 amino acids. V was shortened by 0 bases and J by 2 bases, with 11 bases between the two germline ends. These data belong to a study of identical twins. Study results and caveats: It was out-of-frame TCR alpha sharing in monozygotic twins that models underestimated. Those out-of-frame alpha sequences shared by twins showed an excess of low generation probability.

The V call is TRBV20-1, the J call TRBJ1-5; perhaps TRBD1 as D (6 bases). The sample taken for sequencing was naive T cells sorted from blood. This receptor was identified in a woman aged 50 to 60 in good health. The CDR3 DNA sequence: TGCAGTGCTAGAGAGGGAGAGGGGGGCAATCAGCCCCAGCATTTT. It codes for CSAREGEGGNQPQHF.